This T cell receptor beta chain appears in the sequencing data of a study of T cells in women clearing cervical HPV infection. About this clone itself: The read comes to an end 3 residues before the CDR3 does, leaving the germline J gene to fill in the end.

The germline V gene has CDR1 MNHEY and CDR2 SMNVEV (reference sequence). The CDR3 runs to 14 residues. Between the trimmed V and J ends, which lost 7 bases and 1 base, there was a span of 10 bases. Sequencing used immunoSEQ multiplex PCR; TCRdb keeps in-frame clones, though not all of them. The sample holds about 22,000 clones. Sequences were obtained from blood buffy coat. The clonotype comes from a woman aged 18 to 69 with a cervical HPV16 infection that either progressed to CIN3+ or cleared (not recorded which). V usage is TRBV27 and J usage is TRBJ2-2, with a possible D match to TRBD2 (6 bases). The part of the CDR3 DNA that was read is TGTGCCAGCAAAACTAGCTTGAACACCGGGGAG. This translates into CASKTSLNTGE. The full-length CDR3 reads as CASKTSLNTGELFF.